What follows is one T cell receptor (beta chain) and its context. This sample stems from a study of blood T cell repertoires in COVID-19. Background on the study: The United States, Italy and Spain provided the acute and convalescent COVID-19 samples. From T cells, B-cell-depleted T cells, or PBMCs came the material, which was cDNA or gDNA.

Per germline, CDR1 SGHAT and CDR2 FQNNGV. The CDR3 contains 16 residues. After removal of 5 bases from V and 3 bases from J, the junction contained 12 bases not matched to a gene. Original handling: Researchers report that nucleated cell counts were estimated from reference gene primer amplification. Using immunoSEQ multiplex PCR, the repertoire was profiled, and TCRdb retains in-frame clones only, with some absent. The D gene and trimming were derived from the DNA, and the V and J assignments and clone size from that table. Of approximately 180,000 clones listed, over 75% are singletons. Sequencing input: peripheral blood. The sequence derives from a man aged 40-55 years with active or convalescent COVID-19. The J gene is TRBJ2-7, the V gene TRBV11-2, with 8 bases identical to TRBD2. CDR3 in amino acids: CASSKPSGGSVYEQYF. In DNA form, the CDR3 reads TGTGCCAGCAGCAAACCAAGCGGGGGCTCCGTCTACGAGCAGTACTTC.